Listed here are 9 T cell receptor beta chains from one sample, sequenced in a study of blood T cells in healthy people across ages (dated by TCRdb to between 2014 and 2017). The library was built by means of 5' RACE. The second PCR ran for about 6 to 11 cycles and used a J-beta primer mix along with a sample-barcoded 5' primer. Through fastp at Q25 and MiXCR, TCRdb rebuilt clones from the public reads, retaining in-frame beta chains. Merged by CDR3 protein, the rows form single entries marked with the most common genes and DNA. The sample includes around 2 million distinct CDR3 sequences, with about two fifths observed a single time. The top ten hold 20% to 25% of the sample. Sequencing used blood. The source is a human donor in good health.

Here the CDR3 DNA reads TGTGCCAGCAGTCAGGGGACAATCAGGTACTACGAGCAGTACTTC. This encodes CASSQGTIRYYEQYF. The chain employs TRBV6-2 or TRBV6-3 and TRBJ2-4; possible D gene TRBD1, 6 bases. The DNA end lines up better with TRBJ2-7; the J call may be wrong. Germline V gene sequence: CDR1 MNHEY, CDR2 SVGEGT. The CDR3 sequence is 15 residues long.

This clonotype was seen more than once but under ten times. The chain uses TRBV5-1 and TRBJ1-1, with TRBD1 matching 7 bases. V was clipped by 4 bases and J by 7 bases; unmatched bases: 7. CDR1 and CDR2 from the germline V gene are SGHRS and YFSETQ. The CDR3 has 13 residues. This CDR3 reads CASSQTGRYEAFF. The CDR3 DNA reads as TGCGCCAGCAGCCAGACAGGGCGCTATGAAGCTTTCTTT.

This rearrangement joins TRBV7-2 to TRBJ1-4; D gene ambiguous. Germline V gives CDR1 SGHTA, CDR2 FQGNSA. V was cut by 2 bases and J by 4 bases, with 11 bases left in between. The CDR3 runs 15 residues. The CDR3 protein is CASSLSWTGNEKLFF. The CDR3 bases are TGTGCCAGCAGCTTATCGTGGACGGGTAATGAAAAACTGTTTTTT.

The V gene is TRBV7-6, the J gene TRBJ2-5; D gene uncertain. V dropped 5 bases and J dropped 2 bases, with 12 bases sitting between them. This CDR3 is 14 amino acids long. Germline V gene data show CDR1 as SGHVS and CDR2 as FNYEAQ. CDR3 loop: CASSRTYPQETQYF. DNA for the CDR3: TGTGCCAGCAGCCGAACCTACCCTCAAGAGACCCAGTACTTC.

This clonotype has only one observation. The gene calls are TRBV29-1 and TRBJ2-3; D might be TRBD1 (7 bases). The CDR3 is 13 amino acids. Looked up from germline, CDR1 is SQVTM and CDR2 is ANQGSEA. The CDR3 DNA sequence: TGCAGTGGAGGGGGCTTCTCCACAGATACGCAGTATTTT. Its protein product is CSGGGFSTDTQYF.

The chain carries TRBV3-1 and TRBJ2-4; D gene uncertain. The CDR3 is 12 residues long. V lost 1 base to trimming and J lost 13 bases, with 11 bases between them. Germline-derived CDR1 and CDR2 are LGHDT and YNNKEL (reference sequence). The CDR3 sequence: CASSQGLGEQYF. The CDR3 DNA sequence: TGTGCCAGCAGCCAAGGTCTGGGTGAGCAGTACTTC.

CDR3 residues: CASSLNQAETQYF. DNA for the CDR3: TGTGCCAGCAGCTTAAACCAGGCGGAGACCCAGTACTTC. The chain links TRBV7-9 to TRBJ2-5; no definite D call. This CDR3 is 13 amino acids long. Germline V lookup: CDR1 SEHNR, CDR2 FQNEAQ (reference sequence). The germline V and J ends were trimmed by 2 bases and 5 bases, with 9 bases remaining between them.

The chain joins TRBV4-3 to TRBJ2-4; the D gene is possibly TRBD1 (5 bases). The CDR3 spans 15 residues. The germline V gene has CDR1 LGHNA and CDR2 YSLEER. Deletions cut 4 bases from V and 8 bases from J, with 18 bases between. CDR3 coding DNA: TGCGCCAGCAGCCTGCGTTGGGGCCAAAAGGACATTCAGTACTTC. Protein: CASSLRWGQKDIQYF.

Points on this clonotype: An end of the junction differs from the germline gene, which may be a read error. The J gene is TRBJ1-3, the V gene TRBV12-3 or TRBV12-4; no clear D. The CDR3 covers 13 residues. CDR3 sequence reads: CVSSPITGNTIYF. The CDR3 DNA follows: TGTGTCAGCAGTCCTATAACTGGAAACACCATATATTTT.